The 26 T cell receptor beta chains presented below share a single source sample, sequenced in a study of T cell responses to AZD1222 COVID-19 vaccine. Method: immunoSEQ multiplex PCR; TCRdb's copy keeps in-frame clones and lacks some. This table holds under 85,000 clones, approximately 91% found once. The sample was peripheral blood, taken on day 0 of AZD1222 vaccination. Every receptor here comes from an adult in good health.

CDR3 region: CASSPRRERTEAFF. In DNA, the CDR3 is TGTGCCAGCAGCCCTAGACGGGAAAGGACTGAAGCTTTCTTT. This chain connects TRBV28 to TRBJ1-1; D ambiguous. Trimming cost V 6 bases and J 5 bases, with 16 bases left between them. The CDR3 runs 14 residues. Per the germline V gene, CDR1 is MDHEN and CDR2 is SYDVKM. The full variable domain, rest sourced from reference TRBV28 and TRBJ1-1, is DVKVTQSSRYLVKRTGEKVFLECVQDMDHENMFWYRQDPGLGLRLIYFSYDVKMKEKGDIPEGYSVSREKKERFSLILESASTNQTSMYLCASSPRRERTEAFFGQGTRLTVV.

V usage is TRBV28 and J usage is TRBJ2-4; D might be TRBD2 (5 bases). The V gene's germline CDR1 is MDHEN and CDR2 SYDVKM. V was clipped by 5 bases and J by 0 bases, with 17 bases between them. The CDR3 is made up of 17 amino acids. The DNA for the CDR3 is TGTGCCAGCAGTCCCCTCGGACTCACTATAGCCAAAAACATTCAGTACTTC. It yields the protein CASSPLGLTIAKNIQYF.

This clone came up once. The chain joins TRBV5-6 to TRBJ1-5, with D tentatively TRBD1 (5 bases). CDR3 length equals 12 residues. Germline CDR1 reads SGHDT; CDR2 reads YYEEEE. V was clipped by 4 bases and J by 7 bases, with 9 bases between them. CDR3 coding DNA: TGTGCCAGCAGCCGGGGACCCCAGCCCCAGCATTTT. Its protein product is CASSRGPQPQHF.

The rearrangement joins TRBV5-1 to TRBJ1-1; D unclear. The CDR3 runs 14 residues. The V end was cut by 0 bases, the J end by 1 base, with 7 bases between. Germline V gene sequence: CDR1 SGHRS, CDR2 YFSETQ. This CDR3 is CASSLGPANTEAFF. CDR3 in DNA: TGCGCCAGCAGCTTGGGACCGGCGAACACTGAAGCTTTCTTT.

The V gene is TRBV19, the J gene TRBJ1-4; D unclear. Looked up from germline, CDR1 is LNHDA and CDR2 is SQIVND (reference sequence). V lost 5 bases and J lost 8, with 12 bases in between. The CDR3 contains 13 residues. In nucleotides, the CDR3 is TGTGCCAGTAGTGAGGTCCGAGGGGAAAAACTGTTTTTT. It encodes CASSEVRGEKLFF.

This clone came up once. The V and J genes are TRBV5-1 and TRBJ2-3; D uncertain. The CDR3 spans 14 residues. Germline-derived CDR1 and CDR2 are SGHRS and YFSETQ. Trimming stripped 1 base from V and 0 bases from J, with 6 bases between. CDR3 nucleotide sequence: TGCGCCAGCAGCTTGTTGGACAGCACAGATACGCAGTATTTT. This codes for CASSLLDSTDTQYF.

The rearrangement joins TRBV10-3 to TRBJ1-5, with D possibly TRBD1 on 6 matching bases. The V gene's germline CDR1 is ENHRY and CDR2 SYGVKD. The CDR3 has 15 residues. V lost 3 bases to trimming and J lost 5 bases, with 14 bases between them. CDR3 in amino acids: CAISDRGAGDQPQHF. CDR3 nucleotide sequence: TGTGCCATCAGTGATAGGGGGGCAGGGGATCAGCCCCAGCATTTT.

The chain employs TRBV28 and TRBJ2-7, with TRBD2 identical over 13 bases. V gave up 11 bases and J gave up 3 bases; unmatched junction bases: 4. The CDR3 has 13 amino acids. CDR1 and CDR2 (germline): MDHEN, SYDVKM. This CDR3 is CAAWTSGSYEQYF. CDR3 bases: TGTGCCGCATGGACTAGCGGGAGCTACGAGCAGTACTTC. Together with reference TRBV28 and TRBJ2-7, the CDR3 gives the full variable domain: DVKVTQSSRYLVKRTGEKVFLECVQDMDHENMFWYRQDPGLGLRLIYFSYDVKMKEKGDIPEGYSVSREKKERFSLILESASTNQTSMYLCAAWTSGSYEQYFGPGTRLTVT.

The chain is built from TRBV5-4 and TRBJ1-2; a weak D match, TRBD1 (5 bases). Germline loops: CDR1 SGHNT, CDR2 YYREEE (reference sequence). V was cut by 7 bases and J by 3 bases, with 10 bases left in between. The CDR3 spans 12 residues. CDR3 loop: CASGTRYYGYTF. The CDR3 region has the DNA TGTGCCAGCGGGACCCGATACTATGGCTACACCTTC.

The CDR3 reads CASSARDITTGELFF. The CDR3 nucleotides read TGTGCCAGCTCAGCCCGGGATATCACAACCGGGGAGCTGTTTTTT. The chain recombines TRBV18 with TRBJ2-2, with a tentative D call TRBD2 (5 bases). The germline V gene encodes CDR1 KGHSH and CDR2 LQKENI. Trimming shortened V by 5 bases and J by 5 bases, and 15 bases separated the two germline ends. This CDR3 contains 15 residues.

The V call is TRBV12-3 or TRBV12-4, the J call TRBJ1-2; D is ambiguous. The CDR3 consists of 12 residues. Trimming pared 3 bases from V and 5 bases from J, leaving 7 bases between. The CDR3 reads CASSFVQYGYTF. In nucleotides, the CDR3 is TGTGCCAGCAGTTTCGTACAGTATGGCTACACCTTC.

V usage is TRBV5-5 and J usage is TRBJ1-1; no clear D. CDR1 and CDR2 (germline): SGHKS, YYEKEE (reference sequence). There are 13 residues in the CDR3. Trimming shortened V by 1 base and J by 5 bases, and 9 bases separated the two germline ends. The CDR3 DNA is TGTGCCAGCAGCTTGTCAATCGGGACTGAAGCTTTCTTT. This sequence encodes CASSLSIGTEAFF.

The chain carries TRBV5-1 and TRBJ2-3, with TRBD2 identical over 12 bases. The V and J ends lost 3 bases and 6 bases, in that order; junction bases with no gene match: 8. In germline, CDR1 is SGHRS, CDR2 YFSETQ. The CDR3 extends over 16 amino acids. CDR3 in DNA: TGCGCCAGCAGCTCTGGGACTAGCGGGCGTGGGGATACGCAGTATTTT. Translating it yields CASSSGTSGRGDTQYF. The variable domain in full, with the rest retrieved from reference TRBV5-1 and TRBJ2-3, is KAGVTQTPRYLIKTRGQQVTLSCSPISGHRSVSWYQQTPGQGLQFLFEYFSETQRNKGNFPGRFSGRQFSNSRSEMNVSTLELGDSALYLCASSSGTSGRGDTQYFGPGTRLTVL.

J is TRBJ1-5 and V is TRBV28; 8 bases are a match to TRBD1. CDR1 and CDR2 (germline): MDHEN, SYDVKM. CDR3 length: 13 amino acids. Germline trimming cut 3 bases from V and 10 bases from J; bases unmatched to any gene: 5. The CDR3 sequence: CASSFGSGGPQHF. The CDR3 DNA follows: TGTGCCAGCAGTTTTGGATCAGGGGGCCCCCAGCATTTT.

Only one count was recorded for this clone. The V and J genes are TRBV2 and TRBJ1-6, with D perhaps matching TRBD1 (6 bases). The germline CDR1 and CDR2 sequences are SNHLY and FYNNEI. V was cut by 3 bases and J by 7 bases, with 13 bases left in between. The CDR3 runs to 15 residues. CDR3 amino acids: CASSERGAENSPLHF. DNA of the CDR3: TGTGCCAGCAGTGAGCGGGGGGCCGAGAATTCACCCCTCCACTTT. The full variable domain, rest sourced from reference TRBV2 and TRBJ1-6, is EPEVTQTPSHQVTQMGQEVILRCVPISNHLYFYWYRQILGQKVEFLVSFYNNEISEKSEIFDDQFSVERPDGSNFTLKIRSTKLEDSAMYFCASSERGAENSPLHFGNGTRLTVT.

This chain links TRBV29-1 with TRBJ1-2, with no clear D. CDR3 length equals 12 residues. Germline V gene lookup returns CDR1 SQVTM and CDR2 ANQGSEA. Trimming took 3 bases from V and 6 from J, leaving 11 bases between them. DNA for the CDR3: TGCAGCGTTGATCGGCAGCTGCATGGCTACACCTTC. It encodes CSVDRQLHGYTF.

Concerning this clone: This CDR3 is also generated by other DNA sequences in the sample. The chain joins TRBV18 to TRBJ1-3; no firm D call. The CDR3 totals 14 residues. V was cut by 2 bases and J by 0 bases, with 5 bases left in between. Per the germline V gene, CDR1 is KGHSH and CDR2 is LQKENI. The DNA for the CDR3 is TGTGCCAGCTCACCATCGAACTCTGGAAACACCATATATTTT. It is translated as CASSPSNSGNTIYF.

J is TRBJ2-1 and V is TRBV20-1, with 13 bases fitting TRBD2. The CDR3 runs to 14 residues. CDR1 is DFQATT, CDR2 SNEGSKA, per germline (reference sequence). Trimming removed 6 bases from V and 7 bases from J; junction bases left unmatched: 6. The CDR3 coding sequence is TGCAGTGCCAGTCCGGGACTAGCGGGGAATGAGCAGTTCTTC. This sequence encodes CSASPGLAGNEQFF.

This rearrangement joins TRBV5-1 to TRBJ1-2, with a possible D match to TRBD1 (6 bases). This CDR3 is 15 amino acids long. The V gene lost 4 bases and the J gene lost 5 bases, with 18 bases spanning the gap. Per germline, CDR1 SGHRS and CDR2 YFSETQ. CDR3 protein: CASSTGQTEPYGYTF. The CDR3 DNA reads as TGCGCCAGCAGCACCGGACAGACCGAGCCGTATGGCTACACCTTC. The entire variable domain, with the rest obtained from reference TRBV5-1 and TRBJ1-2, is as follows: KAGVTQTPRYLIKTRGQQVTLSCSPISGHRSVSWYQQTPGQGLQFLFEYFSETQRNKGNFPGRFSGRQFSNSRSEMNVSTLELGDSALYLCASSTGQTEPYGYTFGSGTRLTVV.

J is TRBJ1-1 and V is TRBV12-3 or TRBV12-4; D is perhaps TRBD1 (5 bases). The V end was cut by 6 bases, the J end by 4 bases, with 12 bases between. There are 13 residues in the CDR3. In nucleotides, the CDR3 is TGTGCCAGCAGGCAGATTCAGGGCACTGAAGCTTTCTTT. Its protein is CASRQIQGTEAFF.

The chain carries TRBV18 and TRBJ1-2, with a tentative D call TRBD1 (6 bases). V lost 6 bases to trimming and J lost 0 bases, with 17 bases between them. CDR1 is KGHSH and CDR2 is LQKENI in the germline V gene. CDR3 size: 16 residues. The CDR3 nucleotides are TGTGCCAGCTCCCTAACGACAGGAGGGGCTAACTATGGCTACACCTTC. It codes for CASSLTTGGANYGYTF.

The chain combines TRBV19 with TRBJ1-1; D unresolved. Trimming removed 4 bases at V and 1 base at J, with 16 bases between. CDR1 and CDR2 from the germline V gene are LNHDA and SQIVND (reference sequence). This CDR3 region has 16 residues. The CDR3 nucleotides are TGTGCCAGTAGTACCGGGTGGGGAGGGCGGAACACTGAAGCTTTCTTT. The encoded protein is CASSTGWGGRNTEAFF.

The rearrangement links TRBV25-1 to TRBJ2-1, with 10 positions matching TRBD1. Trimming took 6 bases from V and 7 from J; bases not matched to a gene: 15. Germline assignment: CDR1 MGHDK and CDR2 SYGVNS. The CDR3 length is 17 residues. The CDR3 DNA is TGTGCCAGCAGCACCTCCCGGGGTGGACAGGGGGGGAATGAGCAGTTCTTC. It encodes CASSTSRGGQGGNEQFF.

The chain is built from TRBV27 and TRBJ1-2, with D uncertain. Germline V gives CDR1 MNHEY, CDR2 SMNVEV (reference sequence). The ends were cut back, 6 bases at V and 0 bases at J, with 8 bases in the middle. The CDR3 has 13 residues. This CDR3 is CASSTTANYGYTF. The DNA for the CDR3 is TGTGCCAGCAGCACTACAGCTAACTATGGCTACACCTTC.

This chain uses TRBV18 with TRBJ2-2, with unresolved D. Germline V lookup: CDR1 KGHSH, CDR2 LQKENI. V lost 2 bases to trimming and J lost 7 bases, with 8 bases between them. The length of the CDR3 is 13 residues. CDR3: CASSPAVDGELFF. CDR3 DNA sequence: TGTGCCAGCTCACCAGCCGTCGACGGGGAGCTGTTTTTT.

Turning to this clone: Germline and junction disagree at one end, which may indicate a read error. This chain connects TRBV19 to TRBJ1-5; D is perhaps TRBD1 (6 bases). This CDR3 has 15 residues. CDR1 is LNHDA and CDR2 is SQIVND in the germline V gene (reference sequence). The CDR3 region is CASIISEGGGGSQHF. In DNA form, the CDR3 reads TGTGCCAGTATTATATCGGAGGGAGGGGGTGGATCCCAGCATTTT.